This T cell receptor (beta chain) was obtained from a study of blood T cell repertoires in COVID-19. Looking at the study overall: The origin of the acute and convalescent COVID-19 samples was the United States, Italy and Spain. Nucleic acid was either cDNA or gDNA, and it came from T cells, B-cell-depleted T cells, or PBMCs.

Germline-derived CDR1 and CDR2 are PRHDT and FYEKMQ (reference sequence). The CDR3 sequence is 14 residues long. V gave up 3 bases and J gave up 1 base, with 9 bases separating them. Clones were sequenced by immunoSEQ multiplex PCR, and TCRdb holds only the in-frame ones, with some missing. Of about 93,000 clones in the sample, around four fifths were seen once. The sequence was collected from a human donor in a cohort sampled during active COVID-19. The chain uses TRBV13 and TRBJ1-1; TRBD1 is a possible D gene (5 bases). Sequencing was performed on peripheral blood. The CDR3 nucleotides are TGTGCCAGCAGCTTTCACAGGAAGAACACTGAAGCTTTCTTT. Its translation is CASSFHRKNTEAFF. The full variable domain, in which reference TRBV13 and TRBJ1-1 provide the parts outside the CDR3, is AAGVIQSPRHLIKEKRETATLKCYPIPRHDTVYWYQQGPGQDPQFLISFYEKMQSDKGSIPDRFSAQQFSDYHSELNMSSLELGDSALYFCASSFHRKNTEAFFGQGTRLTVV.